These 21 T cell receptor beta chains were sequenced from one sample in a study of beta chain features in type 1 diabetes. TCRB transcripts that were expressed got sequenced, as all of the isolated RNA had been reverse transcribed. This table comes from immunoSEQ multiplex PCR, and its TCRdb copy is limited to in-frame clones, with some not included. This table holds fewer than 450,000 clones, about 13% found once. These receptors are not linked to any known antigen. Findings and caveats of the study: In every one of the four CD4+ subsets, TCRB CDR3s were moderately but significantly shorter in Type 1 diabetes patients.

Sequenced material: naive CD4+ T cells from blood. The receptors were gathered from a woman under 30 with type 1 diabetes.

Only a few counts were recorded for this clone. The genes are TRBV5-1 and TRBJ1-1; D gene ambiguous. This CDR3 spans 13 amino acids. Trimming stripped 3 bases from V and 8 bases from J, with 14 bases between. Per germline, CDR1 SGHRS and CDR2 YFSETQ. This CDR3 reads CASSSRELGEAFF. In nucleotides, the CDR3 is TGCGCCAGCAGCTCCAGAGAATTGGGCGAAGCTTTCTTT.

CDR3 loop: CASILDRGPYEQYV. In DNA, the CDR3 is TGTGCCAGCATCCTCGACAGGGGGCCCTACGAGCAGTACGTC. The chain recombines TRBV2 with TRBJ2-7; 10 nucleotides match TRBD1. The V segment lost 7 bases and the J segment 2 bases; nucleotides outside the gene matches: 5. This CDR3 contains 14 residues. The germline V gene has CDR1 SNHLY and CDR2 FYNNEI.

CDR3 region: CASRDGQGKLFF. CDR3 DNA sequence: TGTGCCAGCAGAGACGGACAGGGAAAACTGTTTTTT. The chain recombines TRBV5-4 with TRBJ1-4; 8 bases are a match to TRBD1. Unmatched junction bases numbered 4, after V lost 5 bases and J lost 10 bases. Germline V gene lookup returns CDR1 SGHNT and CDR2 YYREEE (reference sequence). The CDR3 runs to 12 residues.

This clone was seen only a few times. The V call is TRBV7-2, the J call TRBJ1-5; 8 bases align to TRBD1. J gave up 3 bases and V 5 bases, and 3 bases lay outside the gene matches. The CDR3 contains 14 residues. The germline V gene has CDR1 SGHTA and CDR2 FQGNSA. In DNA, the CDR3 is TGTGCCAGCAGCGGACAGGGTAACAATCAGCCCCAGCATTTT. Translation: CASSGQGNNQPQHF.

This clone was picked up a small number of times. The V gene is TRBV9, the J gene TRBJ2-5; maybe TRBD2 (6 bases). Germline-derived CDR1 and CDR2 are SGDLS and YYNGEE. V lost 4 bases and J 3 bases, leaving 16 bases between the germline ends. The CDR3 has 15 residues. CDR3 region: CASSPSRGNKETQYF. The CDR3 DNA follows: TGTGCCAGCAGCCCGTCGCGGGGAAACAAAGAGACCCAGTACTTC.

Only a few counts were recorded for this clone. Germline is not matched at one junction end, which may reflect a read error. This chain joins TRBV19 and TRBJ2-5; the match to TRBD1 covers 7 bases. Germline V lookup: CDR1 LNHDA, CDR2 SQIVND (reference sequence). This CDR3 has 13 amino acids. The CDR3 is CASSVDREETQYF. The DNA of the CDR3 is TGTGCCAGTAGTGTAGACAGGGAAGAGACCCAGTACTTC. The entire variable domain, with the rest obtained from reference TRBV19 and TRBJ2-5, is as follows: DGGITQSPKYLFRKEGQNVTLSCEQNLNHDAMYWYRQDPGQGLRLIYYSQIVNDFQKGDIAEGYSVSREKKESFPLTVTSAQKNPTAFYLCASSVDREETQYFGPGTRLLVL.

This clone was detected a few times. The CDR3 reads CATSRSPPSGRIVPSSYNEQFF. In nucleotides, the CDR3 is TGTGCCACCAGCAGATCACCCCCTAGCGGGAGAATAGTCCCGAGCTCCTACAATGAGCAGTTCTTC. J is TRBJ2-1 and V is TRBV15; TRBD2 aligns across 10 bases. The CDR3 contains 22 residues. J was trimmed by 0 bases and V by 2 bases; bases with no gene match: 19. Germline V gives CDR1 LNHNV, CDR2 YYDKDF (reference sequence).

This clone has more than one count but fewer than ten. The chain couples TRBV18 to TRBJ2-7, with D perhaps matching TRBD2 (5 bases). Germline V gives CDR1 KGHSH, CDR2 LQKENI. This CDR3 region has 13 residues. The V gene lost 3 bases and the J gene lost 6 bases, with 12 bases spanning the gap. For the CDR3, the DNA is TGTGCCAGCTCACCTGGACCGGGGTCCGAGCAGTACGTC. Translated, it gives CASSPGPGSEQYV.

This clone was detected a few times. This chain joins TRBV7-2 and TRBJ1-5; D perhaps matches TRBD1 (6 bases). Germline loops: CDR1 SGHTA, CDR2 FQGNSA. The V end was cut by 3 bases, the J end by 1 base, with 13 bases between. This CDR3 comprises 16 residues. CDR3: CASSFGQPRSNQPQHF. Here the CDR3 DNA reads TGTGCCAGCAGCTTCGGACAGCCGCGCAGCAATCAGCCCCAGCATTTT.

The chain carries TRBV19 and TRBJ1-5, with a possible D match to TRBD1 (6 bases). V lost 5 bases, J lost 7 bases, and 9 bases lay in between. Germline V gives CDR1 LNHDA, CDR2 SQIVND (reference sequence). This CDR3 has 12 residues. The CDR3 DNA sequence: TGTGCCAGTAGTGCAGGGGTCCAGCCCCAGCATTTT. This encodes CASSAGVQPQHF.

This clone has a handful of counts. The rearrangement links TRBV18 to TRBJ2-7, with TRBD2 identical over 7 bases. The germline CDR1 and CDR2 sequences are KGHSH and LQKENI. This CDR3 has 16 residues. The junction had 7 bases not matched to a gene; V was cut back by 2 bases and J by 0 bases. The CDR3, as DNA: TGTGCCAGCTCACCAGGGCCTGCTAGCGGCTCCTACGAGCAGTACGTC. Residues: CASSPGPASGSYEQYV.

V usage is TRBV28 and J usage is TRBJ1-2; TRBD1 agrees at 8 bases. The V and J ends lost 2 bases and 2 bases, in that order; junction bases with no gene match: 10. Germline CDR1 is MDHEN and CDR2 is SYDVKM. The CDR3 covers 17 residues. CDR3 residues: CASSLVRQGALNYGYTF. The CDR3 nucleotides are TGTGCCAGCAGTTTAGTAAGGCAGGGGGCTCTGAACTATGGCTACACCTTC.

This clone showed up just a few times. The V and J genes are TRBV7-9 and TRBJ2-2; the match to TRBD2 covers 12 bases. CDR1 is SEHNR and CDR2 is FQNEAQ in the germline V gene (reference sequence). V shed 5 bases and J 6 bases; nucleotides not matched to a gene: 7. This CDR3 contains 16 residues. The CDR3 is CASSPRLAGVPGELFF. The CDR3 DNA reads TGTGCCAGCAGCCCCCGACTAGCGGGAGTGCCCGGGGAGCTGTTTTTT.

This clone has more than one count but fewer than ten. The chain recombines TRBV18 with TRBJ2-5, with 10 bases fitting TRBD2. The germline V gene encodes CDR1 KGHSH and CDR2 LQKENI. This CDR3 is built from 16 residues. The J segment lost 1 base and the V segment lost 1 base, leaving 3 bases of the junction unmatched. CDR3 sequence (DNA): TGTGCCAGCTCACCACAACTAGCGGGAACCCAAGAGACCCAGTACTTC. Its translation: CASSPQLAGTQETQYF.

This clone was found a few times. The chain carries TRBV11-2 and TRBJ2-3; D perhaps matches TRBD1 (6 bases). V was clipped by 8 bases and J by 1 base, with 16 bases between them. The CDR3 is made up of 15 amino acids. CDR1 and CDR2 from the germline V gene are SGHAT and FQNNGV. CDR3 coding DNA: TGTGCCAGCCGCAGGCGAGCAGGGGGCACAGATACGCAGTATTTT. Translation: CASRRRAGGTDTQYF.

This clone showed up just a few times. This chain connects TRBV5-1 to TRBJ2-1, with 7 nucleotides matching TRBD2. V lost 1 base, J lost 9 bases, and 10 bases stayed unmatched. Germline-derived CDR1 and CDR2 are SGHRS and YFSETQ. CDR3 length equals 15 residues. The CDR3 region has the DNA TGCGCCAGCAGCTTGTGGCGGGAGCCTAATGGTGAGCAGTTCTTC. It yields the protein CASSLWREPNGEQFF.

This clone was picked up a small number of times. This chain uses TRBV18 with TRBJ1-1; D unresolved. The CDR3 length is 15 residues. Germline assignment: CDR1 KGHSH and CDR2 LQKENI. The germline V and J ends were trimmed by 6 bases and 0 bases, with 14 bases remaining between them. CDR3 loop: CASSPGSVMNTEAFF. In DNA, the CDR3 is TGTGCCAGCTCCCCCGGGTCTGTCATGAACACTGAAGCTTTCTTT.

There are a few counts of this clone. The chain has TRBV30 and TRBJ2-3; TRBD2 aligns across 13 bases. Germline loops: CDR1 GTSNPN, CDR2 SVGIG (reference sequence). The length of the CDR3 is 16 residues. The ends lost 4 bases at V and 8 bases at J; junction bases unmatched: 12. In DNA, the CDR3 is TGTGCCTGGAATACGGGACTAGCGGGATCGGAGGGTACGCAGTATTTT. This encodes CAWNTGLAGSEGTQYF. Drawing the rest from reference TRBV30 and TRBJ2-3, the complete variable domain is SQTIHQWPATLVQPVGSPLSLECTVEGTSNPNLYWYRQAAGRGLQLLFYSVGIGQISSEVPQNLSASRPQDRQFILSSKKLLLSDSGFYLCAWNTGLAGSEGTQYFGPGTRLTVL.

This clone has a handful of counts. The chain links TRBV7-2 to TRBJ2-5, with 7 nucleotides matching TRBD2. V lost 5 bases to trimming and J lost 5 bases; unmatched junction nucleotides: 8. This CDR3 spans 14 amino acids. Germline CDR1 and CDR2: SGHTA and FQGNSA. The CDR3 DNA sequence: TGTGCCAGCAGCCAGGGAGCGGGAAGGGAGACCCAGTACTTC. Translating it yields CASSQGAGRETQYF.

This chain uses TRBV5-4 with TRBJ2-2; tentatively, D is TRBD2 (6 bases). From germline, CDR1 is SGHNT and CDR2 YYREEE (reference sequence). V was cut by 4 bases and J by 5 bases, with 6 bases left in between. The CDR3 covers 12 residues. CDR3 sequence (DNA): TGTGCCAGCAGCGGGGGGACCGGGGAGCTGTTTTTT. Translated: CASSGGTGELFF.

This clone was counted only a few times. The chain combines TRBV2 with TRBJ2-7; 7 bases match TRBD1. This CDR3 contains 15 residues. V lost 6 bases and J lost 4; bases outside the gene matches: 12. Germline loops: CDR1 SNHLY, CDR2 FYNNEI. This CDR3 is CASRDDRDRIYEQYF. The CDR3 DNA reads TGTGCCAGCAGGGACGACAGGGACAGAATTTACGAGCAGTACTTC.